This passage covers 17 T cell receptor beta chains from one sample sequenced in a study of blood T cell repertoires in COVID-19. TCRdb's copy holds only in-frame clones and misses some; the assay was immunoSEQ multiplex PCR. The sample gives some 180,000 clones, more than 70% of which show up once; around 6.2% is in the top ten. The sample was PBMCs or T cells enriched from blood (not recorded which). These receptors were taken from a middle-aged man who had recovered from COVID-19.

V usage is TRBV30 and J usage is TRBJ1-1, with 7 nucleotides matching TRBD1. Looked up from germline, CDR1 is GTSNPN and CDR2 is SVGIG (reference sequence). The CDR3 has 13 amino acids. Trimming cost V 7 bases and J 1 base; bases outside gene matches: 6. The CDR3 DNA is TGTGCCTTTGAGGGACAGAAGAACACTGAAGCTTTCTTT. It translates to CAFEGQKNTEAFF. The variable domain in full, completed from reference TRBV30 and TRBJ1-1, reads SQTIHQWPATLVQPVGSPLSLECTVEGTSNPNLYWYRQAAGRGLQLLFYSVGIGQISSEVPQNLSASRPQDRQFILSSKKLLLSDSGFYLCAFEGQKNTEAFFGQGTRLTVV.

This chain links TRBV19 with TRBJ1-2; the match to TRBD1 covers 9 bases. The germline CDR1 and CDR2 sequences are LNHDA and SQIVND (reference sequence). The CDR3 spans 18 residues. The ends lost 1 base at V and 1 base at J; junction bases unmatched: 10. The CDR3 nucleotides read TGTGCCAGTAGTATAGGGGGGACAGGGTCGACCAGTAACTATGGCTACACCTTC. It translates to CASSIGGTGSTSNYGYTF.

V is TRBV2 and J is TRBJ2-1; D gene unclear. CDR1 SNHLY and CDR2 FYNNEI come from the germline V gene. This CDR3 has 14 amino acids. Trimming removed 3 bases at V and 5 bases at J, with 11 bases between. DNA for the CDR3: TGTGCCAGCAGTGAGGAGAGAGCTCACAATGAGCAGTTCTTC. It specifies CASSEERAHNEQFF.

This clone was counted a single time. Other nucleotide sequences from this sample produce the same CDR3. V and J are TRBV4-1 and TRBJ1-3; D gene uncertain. Trimming left V 0 bases short and J 0 bases short, with 6 bases between. Germline CDR1 reads MGHRA; CDR2 reads YSYEKL. This CDR3 comprises 15 residues. The CDR3 region has the DNA TGCGCCAGCAGCCAAGACGAGCGCTCTGGAAACACCATATATTTT. Protein: CASSQDERSGNTIYF.

This clone came up many times. V gene TRBV27 combines with J gene TRBJ1-1, with D perhaps matching TRBD1 (6 bases). The V and J ends lost 1 base and 4 bases respectively, with 16 bases between them. This CDR3 is built from 16 residues. From germline, CDR1 is MNHEY and CDR2 SMNVEV (reference sequence). The CDR3 DNA sequence: TGTGCCAGCAGTTTATTGGGGGCACAGAGGGGCACTGAAGCTTTCTTT. Its translation: CASSLLGAQRGTEAFF.

The chain employs TRBV30 and TRBJ1-1; D remains unclear. The CDR3 is made up of 14 amino acids. Germline CDR1 and CDR2: GTSNPN and SVGIG (reference sequence). Between the trimmed V and J ends, which lost 3 bases and 1 base, there was a span of 12 bases. The CDR3 loop is CAWRTGRKNTEAFF. CDR3 sequence (DNA): TGTGCCTGGAGGACTGGTCGAAAGAACACTGAAGCTTTCTTT.

The chain links TRBV24-1 to TRBJ1-1; maybe TRBD1 (5 bases). The V gene's germline CDR1 is KGHDR and CDR2 SFDVKD. The CDR3 spans 14 residues. Trimming shortened V by 9 bases and J by 1 base, and 14 bases separated the two germline ends. The CDR3 DNA reads as TGTGCCACCCAACCCCGGGGGGAGAACACTGAAGCTTTCTTT. This codes for CATQPRGENTEAFF.

The chain links TRBV27 to TRBJ1-2, with 11 bases matching TRBD1. V shed 7 bases, J shed 8 bases, and the junction held 18 bases outside the gene matches. Germline V CDR1 and CDR2: MNHEY, SMNVEV (reference sequence). The CDR3 extends over 17 amino acids. CDR3 in DNA: TGTGCCAGCACCACAATGTATGGACAGGGGGCTTTTGGAGGCTACACCTTC. Translation gives CASTTMYGQGAFGGYTF.

The gene calls are TRBV9 and TRBJ1-6; D remains unclear. Germline loops: CDR1 SGDLS, CDR2 YYNGEE. This CDR3 has 13 residues. Trimming shortened V by 3 bases and J by 11 bases, and 12 bases separated the two germline ends. CDR3 residues: CASSGLSATPLHF. In nucleotides, the CDR3 is TGTGCCAGCAGCGGACTCAGCGCAACACCCCTCCACTTT.

This clone was detected a few times. The chain links TRBV12-5 to TRBJ2-1; 12 bases align to TRBD1. The germline gives CDR1 LGHNT, CDR2 FRNRAP. After removal of 5 bases from V and 3 bases from J, the junction contained 8 bases not matched to a gene. The length of the CDR3 is 17 residues. CDR3 nucleotide sequence: TGTGCTAGTGGTGGGGACAGGGGGCGGATAAGCTACAATGAGCAGTTCTTC. The encoded protein is CASGGDRGRISYNEQFF.

This clone was counted once. V usage is TRBV28 and J usage is TRBJ2-3; 7 nucleotides agree with TRBD1. The length of the CDR3 is 17 residues. Germline trimming cut 7 bases from V and 0 bases from J; bases unmatched to any gene: 13. Germline assignment: CDR1 MDHEN and CDR2 SYDVKM. The CDR3: CASTNQRQGLSTDTQYF. CDR3 DNA: TGTGCCAGCACGAACCAGCGACAGGGCTTAAGCACAGATACGCAGTATTTT. The full variable domain, rest sourced from reference TRBV28 and TRBJ2-3, is DVKVTQSSRYLVKRTGEKVFLECVQDMDHENMFWYRQDPGLGLRLIYFSYDVKMKEKGDIPEGYSVSREKKERFSLILESASTNQTSMYLCASTNQRQGLSTDTQYFGPGTRLTVL.

This clone came up once. The CDR3 sequence is CASSRPDRGEETQYF. The CDR3 DNA sequence: TGTGCCAGTAGTAGACCGGACAGGGGAGAAGAGACCCAGTACTTC. This rearrangement joins TRBV19 to TRBJ2-5; 9 positions agree with TRBD1. V lost 4 bases, J lost 3 bases, and 6 bases stayed unmatched. Germline lookup yields CDR1 LNHDA and CDR2 SQIVND (reference sequence). This CDR3 is 15 amino acids long.

This chain connects TRBV6-1 to TRBJ1-3; D is undetermined. V lost 3 bases and J lost 0, with 12 bases in between. The CDR3 loop spans 16 amino acids. Germline V CDR1 and CDR2: MNHNS, SASEGT. Here the CDR3 reads CASSDLAGHSGNTIYF. The CDR3 DNA is TGTGCCAGCAGTGATTTGGCAGGCCACTCTGGAAACACCATATATTTT.

The chain is built from TRBV30 and TRBJ1-1, with D tentatively TRBD1 (6 bases). Trimming took off 1 base at V and 0 bases at J, with 15 bases between the two ends. The CDR3 loop spans 16 amino acids. Germline assignment: CDR1 GTSNPN and CDR2 SVGIG (reference sequence). CDR3 region: CAWSAVGDTLNTEAFF. CDR3 nucleotide sequence: TGTGCCTGGAGTGCGGTGGGGGACACCTTGAACACTGAAGCTTTCTTT. Combining the CDR3 with reference TRBV30 and TRBJ1-1 gives the whole variable domain SQTIHQWPATLVQPVGSPLSLECTVEGTSNPNLYWYRQAAGRGLQLLFYSVGIGQISSEVPQNLSASRPQDRQFILSSKKLLLSDSGFYLCAWSAVGDTLNTEAFFGQGTRLTVV.

This clone has just a few counts. The J gene is TRBJ2-7, the V gene TRBV10-3; the match to TRBD2 covers 10 bases. V lost 8 bases to trimming and J lost 4 bases; unmatched junction nucleotides: 2. The CDR3 contains 12 residues. CDR1 ENHRY and CDR2 SYGVKD come from the germline V gene. The CDR3 DNA is TGTGCCATCGTGACTAGCGGGTACGAGCAGTACTTC. Encoded protein: CAIVTSGYEQYF.

This clone was seen a single time. This chain's CDR3 is CARGQRKSYEQYF. In nucleotides, the CDR3 is TGCGCCAGGGGACAGCGTAAATCCTACGAGCAGTACTTC. This chain links TRBV23-1 with TRBJ2-7; 7 bases agree with TRBD1. Being an ORF, TRBV23-1 has a function that is uncertain. This CDR3 has 13 amino acids. V lost 9 bases and J lost 1; bases outside the gene matches: 6.

The J gene is TRBJ1-1, the V gene TRBV7-9; D is uncertain. Trimming removed 6 bases at V and 0 bases at J, with 5 bases between. The length of the CDR3 is 12 residues. The germline gives CDR1 SEHNR, CDR2 FQNEAQ (reference sequence). As DNA, the CDR3 is TGTGCCAGCAGTCACATGAACACTGAAGCTTTCTTT. It encodes CASSHMNTEAFF.